These 26 T cell receptor beta chains were all obtained from the same sample, sequenced in a study of T cells in Graves' hyperthyroidism and ophthalmopathy. Template material for amplifying TCR beta CDR3 regions consisted of RNA transcripts. In the first-round RT-PCR of the TCR CDR3, the HTBI primer set was used. TCRdb redid the calling of the multiplex PCR reads with MiXCR, one entry per CDR3 protein. The table shows 640,000 or so distinct CDR3 sequences, with 12% to 15% occurring only once. Sequenced material: blood. The receptor set was obtained from a woman aged 18-30 years with Graves' ophthalmopathy.

This clonotype was picked up many times. J is TRBJ2-7 and V is TRBV27; 14 bases align to TRBD2. Germline CDR1 and CDR2: MNHEY and SMNVEV (reference sequence). V lost 4 bases and J lost 2; bases outside the gene matches: 4. The CDR3 sequence is 16 residues long. The CDR3 nucleotides are TGTGCCAGCAGTTCCAAGACTAGCGGGAGGGCCTACGAGCAGTACTTC. This codes for CASSSKTSGRAYEQYF.

A few counts support this clonotype. The chain couples TRBV11-2 to TRBJ2-3, with 10 positions matching TRBD2. This CDR3 has 16 residues. Germline-derived CDR1 and CDR2 are SGHAT and FQNNGV. Trimming took 5 bases from V and 2 from J; bases not matched to a gene: 7. CDR3 nucleotide sequence: TGTGCCAGCAGCGCCGGGACTAGCGCCTTCACAGATACGCAGTATTTT. This codes for CASSAGTSAFTDTQYF.

This clonotype was detected many times. This chain links TRBV9 with TRBJ2-3, with 7 bases that match TRBD2. Germline CDR1 is SGDLS and CDR2 is YYNGEE. With 2 bases clipped from V and 1 base from J, the junction kept 1 base outside the gene matches. CDR3 length: 14 residues. The CDR3 sequence: CASSVTSGTDTQYF. The CDR3 coding sequence is TGTGCCAGCAGCGTTACTAGCGGCACAGATACGCAGTATTTT.

This clonotype was seen at least ten times. This sequence joins TRBV6-2 or TRBV6-3 and TRBJ2-7; D could derive from TRBD1 or TRBD2 (5 bases each). The length of the CDR3 is 16 residues. Trimming cost V 2 bases and J 7 bases, with 21 bases left between them. CDR1 is MNHEY, CDR2 SVGEGT, per germline. CDR3 loop: CASSYRTGRILGEQYF. The DNA of the CDR3 is TGTGCCAGCAGTTACAGGACGGGGCGGATTCTTGGAGAGCAGTACTTC.

This clonotype was observed at least ten times. The V and J genes are TRBV24-1 and TRBJ2-5; the D is unclear. This CDR3 region has 12 residues. V was pared by 4 bases and J by 5 bases, with 7 bases between. Germline values: CDR1 KGHDR, CDR2 SFDVKD. The CDR3 loop is CATSDPLETQYF. CDR3 in DNA: TGTGCCACCAGTGACCCTTTGGAGACCCAGTACTTC.

There are many counts of this clonotype. The rearrangement uses TRBV2 and TRBJ2-2; no firm D call. Germline V CDR1 and CDR2: SNHLY, FYNNEI. Trimming cost V 8 bases and J 6 bases, with 16 bases left between them. There are 14 residues in the CDR3. Written as DNA, the CDR3 is TGTGCCAGCGTGGTGACTCCCCGGCCCGGGGAGCTGTTTTTT. It translates to CASVVTPRPGELFF.

This clonotype was counted between two and nine times. The rearrangement links TRBV24-1 to TRBJ1-1, with D unresolved. Trimming removed 6 bases from V and 1 base from J, with 8 bases in between. There are 13 residues in the CDR3. Germline V gene sequence: CDR1 KGHDR, CDR2 SFDVKD. DNA of the CDR3: TGTGCCACCAGTATGGCCAGGAACACTGAAGCTTTCTTT. This gives the protein CATSMARNTEAFF.

This clonotype was counted ten times or more. The chain joins TRBV2 to TRBJ2-4; 14 positions match TRBD2. V dropped 8 bases and J dropped 3; count of bases not matched to a gene: 15. This CDR3 has 19 residues. Germline CDR1 and CDR2: SNHLY and FYNNEI. As DNA, the CDR3 is TGTGCCAGCCGGAAGGTGGGACTAGCGGGAGCTAGTGGCAAAAACATTCAGTACTTC. It is translated as CASRKVGLAGASGKNIQYF. The full variable domain, with the rest looked up from reference TRBV2 and TRBJ2-4, is EPEVTQTPSHQVTQMGQEVILRCVPISNHLYFYWYRQILGQKVEFLVSFYNNEISEKSEIFDDQFSVERPDGSNFTLKIRSTKLEDSAMYFCASRKVGLAGASGKNIQYFGAGTRLSVL.

This clonotype showed up just a few times. The chain links TRBV29-1 to TRBJ1-4; the D is unclear. The germline CDR1 and CDR2 sequences are SQVTM and ANQGSEA. Trimming removed 5 bases at V and 0 bases at J, with 10 bases between. The CDR3 is 14 amino acids. This CDR3 reads CSVSTHATNEKLFF. CDR3 coding DNA: TGCAGCGTTTCGACCCATGCAACTAATGAAAAACTGTTTTTT.

The sample holds many counts of this clonotype. The V gene is TRBV2, the J gene TRBJ2-7, with 7 positions matching TRBD1. There are 14 residues in the CDR3. Germline CDR1 SNHLY, CDR2 FYNNEI. The V and J ends lost 3 bases and 5 bases, in that order; junction bases with no gene match: 7. In DNA, the CDR3 is TGTGCCAGCAGTGAGCAGGGGGATCAGGACGAGCAGTACTTC. Amino acid sequence: CASSEQGDQDEQYF.

This clonotype has a count of ten or more. The CDR3 DNA is TGTGCCAGCAGTTACCAGGTTACCGGTGGCTACACCTTC. Protein: CASSYQVTGGYTF. V and J are TRBV6-2 or TRBV6-3 and TRBJ1-2; no reliable D call. The CDR3 is made up of 13 amino acids. V lost 2 bases, J lost 7 bases, and 11 bases lay in between. In germline, CDR1 is MNHEY, CDR2 SVGEGT.

This clonotype appeared a few times. Mismatch with germline at one junction end may stem from a read error. V usage is TRBV5-6 and J usage is TRBJ2-7; TRBD2 agrees at 7 bases. Germline assignment: CDR1 SGHDT and CDR2 YYEEEE. The CDR3 length is 15 residues. CDR3 region: CASSSLAGDSHEQYF. CDR3 bases: TGTGCCAGCAGCTCCCTGGCGGGAGACTCCCACGAGCAGTACTTC.

The V call is TRBV12-3 or TRBV12-4, the J call TRBJ1-5; the D gene is possibly TRBD1 (6 bases). V was clipped by 4 bases and J by 6 bases, with 16 bases between them. The CDR3 has 15 amino acids. Written as DNA, the CDR3 is TGTGCCAGCAGTTCACAGGGAAGGCTTAGTCAGCCCCAGCATTTT. This sequence encodes CASSSQGRLSQPQHF.

This clonotype was observed a handful of times. This chain connects TRBV20-1 to TRBJ2-3, with a tentative D call TRBD2 (5 bases). CDR3 length equals 16 residues. Trimming shortened V by 2 bases and J by 0 bases, and 15 bases separated the two germline ends. Germline V gives CDR1 DFQATT, CDR2 SNEGSKA (reference sequence). The CDR3 loop is CSARPWSRGSTDTQYF. The CDR3, as DNA: TGCAGTGCTAGACCCTGGTCTCGCGGGAGCACAGATACGCAGTATTTT.

This clonotype was counted at least ten times. This chain uses TRBV12-3 or TRBV12-4 with TRBJ2-5, with 13 bases lining up with TRBD2. This CDR3 region has 17 residues. With V trimmed by 5 bases and J by 12 bases, 18 bases remained unmatched. CDR3 bases: TGTGCCAGCAGTCCTTATCCGGGACTAGCGGGGTTCCTCAGGGAGTACTTC. Translating gives CASSPYPGLAGFLREYF.

The rearrangement uses TRBV30 and TRBJ2-3; possible D gene TRBD2, 6 bases. V was cut by 2 bases and J by 5 bases, with 20 bases left in between. Germline CDR1 GTSNPN, CDR2 SVGIG (reference sequence). There are 16 residues in the CDR3. The CDR3 protein is CAWSPRRGVREDTQYF. The CDR3 region has the DNA TGTGCCTGGAGTCCGAGGAGGGGAGTGCGAGAAGATACGCAGTATTTT.

The V and J genes are TRBV19 and TRBJ2-1; the D gene is possibly TRBD1 (6 bases). Trimming shortened V by 3 bases and J by 3 bases, and 15 bases separated the two germline ends. The CDR3 covers 16 residues. Per germline, CDR1 LNHDA and CDR2 SQIVND (reference sequence). DNA of the CDR3: TGTGCCAGTAGTATCGGACAGCTTAGCCTCTACAATGAGCAGTTCTTC. As protein: CASSIGQLSLYNEQFF.

The V call is TRBV27, the J call TRBJ2-1; a possible D gene is TRBD1 (5 bases). Trimming pared 1 base from V and 5 bases from J, leaving 9 bases between. This CDR3 has 14 amino acids. Per the germline V gene, CDR1 is MNHEY and CDR2 is SMNVEV (reference sequence). DNA of the CDR3: TGTGCCAGCAGTTTATTGGGCAGGGACAATGAGCAGTTCTTC. Translated, it gives CASSLLGRDNEQFF.

This clonotype was seen more than once but under ten times. This rearrangement joins TRBV9 to TRBJ1-4; possible D gene TRBD1, 5 bases. V was trimmed by 4 bases and J by 7 bases, leaving 17 bases between them. This CDR3 is 15 amino acids long. Germline CDR1 and CDR2: SGDLS and YYNGEE. CDR3 amino acids: CASSRGGRTSEKLFF. The DNA of the CDR3 is TGTGCCAGCAGCCGGGGCGGGAGGACATCTGAAAAACTGTTTTTT.

The V and J genes are TRBV18 and TRBJ2-3; no clear D. The V end lost 1 base, the J end lost 6 bases, and 8 bases lay between the germline ends. CDR1 is KGHSH and CDR2 is LQKENI in the germline V gene. The CDR3 loop spans 13 amino acids. CDR3: CASSPLTGDTQYF. The CDR3 nucleotides are TGTGCCAGCTCACCACTAACCGGGGATACGCAGTATTTT. The full variable domain, completed using reference TRBV18 and TRBJ2-3, is NAGVMQNPRHLVRRRGQEARLRCSPMKGHSHVYWYRQLPEEGLKFMVYLQKENIIDESGMPKERFSAEFPKEGPSILRIQQVVRGDSAAYFCASSPLTGDTQYFGPGTRLTVL.

This clonotype showed up many times. The chain uses TRBV11-1 and TRBJ2-7; 7 bases match TRBD2. V lost 2 bases, J lost 0 bases, and 10 bases stayed unmatched. Per germline, CDR1 SGHAT and CDR2 FQDESV (reference sequence). The CDR3 loop spans 17 amino acids. CDR3 sequence (DNA): TGTGCCAGCAGCTTAAGTATGAGCGGGGCTAGCTCCTACGAGCAGTACTTC. Residues: CASSLSMSGASSYEQYF.

The chain has TRBV18 and TRBJ2-6; no definite D call. V gave up 5 bases and J gave up 0 bases, with 8 bases separating them. CDR3 length equals 15 residues. Germline V gene data show CDR1 as KGHSH and CDR2 as LQKENI. CDR3 DNA sequence: TGTGCCAGCTCATCTGCTAGCTCTGGGGCCAACGTCCTGACTTTC. It encodes CASSSASSGANVLTF.

This clonotype was seen ten or more times. This sequence joins TRBV2 and TRBJ2-1; no firm D call. Looked up from germline, CDR1 is SNHLY and CDR2 is FYNNEI. The CDR3 is made up of 13 amino acids. V shed 2 bases and J shed 7 bases, with 9 bases lying between them. CDR3: CASSEFVSNEQFF. The CDR3 coding sequence is TGTGCCAGCAGTGAATTTGTTAGTAATGAGCAGTTCTTC.

This clonotype was counted at least ten times. The chain carries TRBV29-1 and TRBJ2-5; no reliable D call. The CDR3 is 15 amino acids. Germline CDR1 reads SQVTM; CDR2 reads ANQGSEA. V was shortened by 4 bases and J by 0 bases, with 15 bases between the two germline ends. CDR3 coding DNA: TGCAGCGTTGTTGAGGTTTTGGGCAACCAAGAGACCCAGTACTTC. This encodes CSVVEVLGNQETQYF.

At least ten counts were recorded for this clonotype. The chain carries TRBV6-1 and TRBJ1-5, with D hard to call. The V gene lost 3 bases and the J gene lost 2 bases, with 14 bases spanning the gap. The CDR3 has 16 amino acids. Germline-derived CDR1 and CDR2 are MNHNS and SASEGT. The CDR3 sequence: CASSDLFGWGNQPQHF. CDR3 nucleotides: TGTGCCAGCAGTGACCTTTTCGGGTGGGGCAATCAGCCCCAGCATTTT.

This clonotype was detected only a few times. The chain couples TRBV30 to TRBJ1-1; no clear D gene. V gave up 8 bases and J gave up 1 base, with 11 bases separating them. The CDR3 runs 12 residues. The germline V gene has CDR1 GTSNPN and CDR2 SVGIG (reference sequence). CDR3 protein: CAGVRGNTEAFF. CDR3 DNA: TGTGCCGGGGTTCGGGGGAACACTGAAGCTTTCTTT.